Reported below is one TCR beta chain. Authors' data handling: Reference gene primers were amplified, and this amplification served to estimate nucleated cell counts. Sequencing was performed with immunoSEQ multiplex PCR; in TCRdb, only in-frame clones are kept and a portion is missing. V and J calls and clone size are copied from that table; D and trimming were computed from the DNA. The sample lists over 20,000 clones; roughly 83% were seen once. This sample is part of a study of blood T cell repertoires in COVID-19. In the study overall: Donors in the United States, Italy and Spain gave samples during acute or convalescent COVID-19. From T cells, B-cell-depleted T cells, or PBMCs came the material, which was cDNA or gDNA.

This clonotype originated in a man in his 70s with acute or convalescent COVID-19. The sample taken for sequencing was peripheral blood.

As DNA, the CDR3 is TGTGCCAGCGAAAGACCGGGACAGGGGGGGGATGAGCAGTTCTTC. It yields the protein CASERPGQGGDEQFF. The V gene is TRBV19, the J gene TRBJ2-1; TRBD1 matches at 11 bases. Germline-derived CDR1 and CDR2 are LNHDA and SQIVND (reference sequence). V lost 9 bases and J lost 8; bases outside the gene matches: 12. CDR3 length: 15 residues.